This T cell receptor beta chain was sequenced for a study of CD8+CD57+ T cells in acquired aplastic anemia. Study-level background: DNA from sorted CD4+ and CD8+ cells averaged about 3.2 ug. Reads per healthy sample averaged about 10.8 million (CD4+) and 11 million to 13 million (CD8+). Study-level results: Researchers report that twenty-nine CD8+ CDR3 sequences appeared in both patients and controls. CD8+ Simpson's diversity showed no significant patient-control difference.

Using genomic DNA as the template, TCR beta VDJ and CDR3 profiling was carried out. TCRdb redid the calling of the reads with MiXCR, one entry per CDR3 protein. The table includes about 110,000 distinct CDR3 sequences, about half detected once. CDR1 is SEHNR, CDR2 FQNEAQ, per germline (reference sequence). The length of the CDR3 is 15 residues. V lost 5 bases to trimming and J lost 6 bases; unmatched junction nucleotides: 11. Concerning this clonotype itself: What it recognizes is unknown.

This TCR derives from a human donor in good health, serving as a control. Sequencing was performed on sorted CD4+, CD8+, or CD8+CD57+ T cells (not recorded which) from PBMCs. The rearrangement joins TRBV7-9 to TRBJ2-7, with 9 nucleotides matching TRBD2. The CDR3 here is CASSNPGLALSEQYF. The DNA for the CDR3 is TGTGCCAGCAGCAATCCGGGACTAGCCCTCTCCGAGCAGTACTTC.